This TCR beta chain was captured in a study of control samples from healthy donors and cancer patients. Losses at the gene ends were 2 bases for V and 9 bases for J; bases not matched to a gene: 9. The CDR3 is made up of 16 amino acids. Germline assignment: CDR1 SGHDT and CDR2 YYEEEE. TCRdb's table, derived via immunoSEQ multiplex PCR, lists solely in-frame clones and lacks some. This sample yields around 150,000 clones, of which around 90% are seen a single time; more than 10% belongs to the top ten. The sequenced sample consisted of blood. The chain recombines TRBV5-6 with TRBJ2-1; 12 nucleotides align to TRBD2. This clonotype was sampled from a young man in good health. CDR3 DNA: TGTGCCAGCAGCTTTCGAAAGACTAGCGGGAGCAGTGAGCAGTTCTTC. As protein: CASSFRKTSGSSEQFF.